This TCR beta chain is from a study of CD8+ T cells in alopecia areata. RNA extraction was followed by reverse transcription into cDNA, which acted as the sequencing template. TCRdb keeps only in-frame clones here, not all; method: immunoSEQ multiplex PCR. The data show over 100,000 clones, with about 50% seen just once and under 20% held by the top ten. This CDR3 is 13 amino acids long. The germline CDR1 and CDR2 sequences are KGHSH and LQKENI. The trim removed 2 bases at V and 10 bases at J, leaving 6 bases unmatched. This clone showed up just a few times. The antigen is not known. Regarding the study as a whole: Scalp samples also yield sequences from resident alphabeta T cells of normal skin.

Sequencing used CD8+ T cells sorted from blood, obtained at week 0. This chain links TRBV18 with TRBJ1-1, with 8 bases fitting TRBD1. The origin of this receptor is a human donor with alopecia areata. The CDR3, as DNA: TGTGCCAGCTCACCATCGACGGACAGGGCAGCTTTCTTT. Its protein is CASSPSTDRAAFF.